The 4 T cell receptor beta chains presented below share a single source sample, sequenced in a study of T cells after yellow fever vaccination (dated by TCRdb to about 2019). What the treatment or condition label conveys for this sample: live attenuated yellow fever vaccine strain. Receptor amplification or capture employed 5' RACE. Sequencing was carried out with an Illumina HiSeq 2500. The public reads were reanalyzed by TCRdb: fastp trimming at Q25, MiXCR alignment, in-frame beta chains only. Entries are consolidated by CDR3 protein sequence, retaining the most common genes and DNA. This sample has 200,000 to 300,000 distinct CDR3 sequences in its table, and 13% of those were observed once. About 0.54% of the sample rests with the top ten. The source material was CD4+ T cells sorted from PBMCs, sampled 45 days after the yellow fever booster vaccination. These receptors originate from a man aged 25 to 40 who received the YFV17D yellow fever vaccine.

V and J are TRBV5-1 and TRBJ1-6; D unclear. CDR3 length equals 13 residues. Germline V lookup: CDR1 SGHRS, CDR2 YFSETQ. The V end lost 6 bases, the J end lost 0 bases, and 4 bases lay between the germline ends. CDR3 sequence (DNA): TGCGCCAGCACCAGCTCCTATAATTCACCCCTCCACTTT. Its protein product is CASTSSYNSPLHF.

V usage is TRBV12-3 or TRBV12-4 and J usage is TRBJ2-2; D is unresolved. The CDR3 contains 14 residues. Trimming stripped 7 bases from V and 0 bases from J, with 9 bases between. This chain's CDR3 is CASNVATNTGELFF. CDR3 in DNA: TGTGCCAGCAATGTCGCTACGAACACCGGGGAGCTGTTTTTT.

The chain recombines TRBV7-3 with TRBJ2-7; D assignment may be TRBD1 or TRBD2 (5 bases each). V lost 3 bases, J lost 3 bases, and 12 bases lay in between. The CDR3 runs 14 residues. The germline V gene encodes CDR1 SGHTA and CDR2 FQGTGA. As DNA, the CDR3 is TGTGCCAGCAGCTTTGGGGGAGAGGGCTACGAGCAGTACTTC. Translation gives CASSFGGEGYEQYF.

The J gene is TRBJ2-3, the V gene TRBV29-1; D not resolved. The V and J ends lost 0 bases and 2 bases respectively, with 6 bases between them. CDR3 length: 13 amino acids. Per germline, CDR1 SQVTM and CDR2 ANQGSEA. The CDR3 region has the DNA TGCAGCGTTGAAGATTCTAACACAGATACGCAGTATTTT. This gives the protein CSVEDSNTDTQYF.